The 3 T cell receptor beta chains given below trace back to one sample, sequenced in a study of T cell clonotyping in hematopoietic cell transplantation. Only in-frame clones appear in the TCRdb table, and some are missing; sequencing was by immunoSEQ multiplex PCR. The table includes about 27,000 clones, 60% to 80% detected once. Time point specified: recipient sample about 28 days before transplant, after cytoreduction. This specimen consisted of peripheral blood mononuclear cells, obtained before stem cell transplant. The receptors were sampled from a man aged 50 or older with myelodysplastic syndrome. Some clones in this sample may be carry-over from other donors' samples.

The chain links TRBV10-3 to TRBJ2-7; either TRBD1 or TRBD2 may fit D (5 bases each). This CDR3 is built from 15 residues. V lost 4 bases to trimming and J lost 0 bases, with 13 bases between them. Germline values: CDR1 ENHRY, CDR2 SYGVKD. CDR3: CAISAWDRDSYEQYF. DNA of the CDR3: TGTGCCATCAGTGCGTGGGACCGAGACTCCTACGAGCAGTACTTC.

CDR3 sequence (DNA): TGCGCCAGCAGCTTGGCCGCGGGAGACAATGAGCAGTTCTTC. Its translation: CASSLAAGDNEQFF. V and J are TRBV5-1 and TRBJ2-1; 7 nucleotides line up with TRBD2. The trim removed 0 bases at V and 5 bases at J, leaving 2 bases unmatched. Germline values: CDR1 SGHRS, CDR2 YFSETQ. The length of the CDR3 is 14 residues.

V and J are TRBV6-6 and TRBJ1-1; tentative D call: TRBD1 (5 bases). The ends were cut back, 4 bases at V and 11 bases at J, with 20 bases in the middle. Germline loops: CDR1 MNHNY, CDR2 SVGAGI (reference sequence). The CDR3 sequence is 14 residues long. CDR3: CASSSHLSTETAFF. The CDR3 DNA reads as TGTGCCAGCAGTTCCCATTTATCGACAGAAACGGCTTTCTTT.